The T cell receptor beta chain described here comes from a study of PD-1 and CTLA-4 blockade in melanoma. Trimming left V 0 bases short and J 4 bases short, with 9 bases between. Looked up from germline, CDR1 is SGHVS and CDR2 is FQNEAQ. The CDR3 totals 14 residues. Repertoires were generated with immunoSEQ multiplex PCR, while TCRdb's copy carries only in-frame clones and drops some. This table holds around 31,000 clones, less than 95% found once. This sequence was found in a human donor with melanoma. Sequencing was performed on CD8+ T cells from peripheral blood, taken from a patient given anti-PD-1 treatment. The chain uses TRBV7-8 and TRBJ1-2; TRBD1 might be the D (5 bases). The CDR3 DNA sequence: TGTGCCAGCAGCTTAGCGCAGGGTTCCTATGGCTACACCTTC. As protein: CASSLAQGSYGYTF. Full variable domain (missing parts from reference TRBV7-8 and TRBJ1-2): GAGVSQSPRYKVAKRGQDVALRCDPISGHVSLFWYQQALGQGPEFLTYFQNEAQLDKSGLPSDRFFAERPEGSVSTLKIQRTQQEDSAVYLCASSLAQGSYGYTFGSGTRLTVV.